Listed below are T cell receptor beta chains from one sample, sequenced in a study of siplizumab effects on memory and regulatory T cells. The protocol was immunoSEQ multiplex PCR, while the TCRdb copy is restricted to in-frame clones and leaves out a portion. Among approximately 100,000 clones listed, about 95% were seen once. The sequenced sample consisted of non-Treg CD4+ T cells sorted from blood. The receptors shown here come from a human donor in good health. Both conserved end residues are part of each CDR3. The order of the fields is clone size, J gene, D gene, V gene, CDR3 DNA, CDR3 protein. D genes are given only for firm matches. For some rows the clone size is stated as once, few or many, or as a class when expanded; others skip it.

>NA|TRBJ2-3|NA|TRBV27
TGTGCCAGCAACTTTGGGGGGGGCAGAACAGATACGCAGTATTTT
CASNFGGGRTDTQYF
>NA|TRBJ2-7|TRBD2|TRBV18
TGTGCCAGCTCACTTAGCGGGAGTGCTTACGAGCAGTACTTC
CASSLSGSAYEQYF
>few|TRBJ1-5|NA|TRBV29-1
TGCAGCGTTGCGTGGTCCGGCAATCAGCCCCAGCATTTT
CSVAWSGNQPQHF
>NA|TRBJ2-1|TRBD2|TRBV6-1
TGTGCCAGCGGTAAAGCGGGAGTACGTGACAATGAGCAGTTCTTC
CASGKAGVRDNEQFF
>NA|TRBJ2-5|NA|TRBV5-4
TGTGCCAGCAGCTTGGAGGGACGTCAAGAGACCCAGTACTTC
CASSLEGRQETQYF
>NA|TRBJ2-5|TRBD2|TRBV29-1
TGCAGCGTCGGACTAGCGGGAGGATTGGGGGAGACCCAGTACTTC
CSVGLAGGLGETQYF
>NA|TRBJ2-1|NA|TRBV5-1
TGCGCCAGCAGCCCGCCCCAAGGAGGAACCTACAATGAGCAGTTCTTC
CASSPPQGGTYNEQFF
>NA|TRBJ2-2|NA|TRBV11-2
TGTGCCAGCCAAGGGCTTAACACCGGGGAGCTGTTTTTT
CASQGLNTGELFF
>NA|TRBJ1-1|NA|TRBV18
TGTGCCGGCTCATCAGGGAGAATAGGAACTGAAGCTTTCTTT
CAGSSGRIGTEAFF
>NA|TRBJ2-5|TRBD2|TRBV6-1
TGTGCCAGCAGCTTAGGGGGACTAGCTGGCGAGACCCAGTACTTC
CASSLGGLAGETQYF
>once|TRBJ2-1|TRBD1|TRBV19
TGTGCCAGTAGGTGGGACAGGGGGATCTACAATGAGCAGTTCTTC
CASRWDRGIYNEQFF
>few|TRBJ1-5|TRBD1|TRBV5-5
TGTGCCAGCAGCCAAACAGGGGACTATAGCAATCAGCCCCAGCATTTT
CASSQTGDYSNQPQHF
>NA|TRBJ1-4|NA|TRBV30
TGTGCCTGGAGTGTCCGTCGGGGTAATGAAAAACTGTTTTTT
CAWSVRRGNEKLFF
>NA|TRBJ1-2|NA|TRBV30
TGTGCCTGGGGACACTTCCTTAACTATGGCTACACCTTC
CAWGHFLNYGYTF
>once|TRBJ2-7|TRBD2|TRBV19
TGTGCCACCCTAGCGGGAGGGCCCTCTTACGAGCAGTACTTC
CATLAGGPSYEQYF
>NA|TRBJ2-5|TRBD2|TRBV5-1
TGCGCCAGCAGCGAAGGACTAGCGGGGAGAAAGACCCAGTACTTC
CASSEGLAGRKTQYF
>NA|TRBJ2-7|TRBD2|TRBV9
TGTGCCAGCAGCCCTAGCGGGAGGTCCTACGAGCAGTACTTC
CASSPSGRSYEQYF
>NA|TRBJ1-4|NA|TRBV15
TGTGCCACCAGCAGAGGACAGGCATATGCAACTAATGAAAAACTGTTTTTT
CATSRGQAYATNEKLFF
>NA|TRBJ1-2|TRBD1|TRBV29-1
TGCAGCGCCTTTGGGACAGGGGCATTTGGCTACACCTTC
CSAFGTGAFGYTF
>NA|TRBJ2-7|NA|TRBV18
TGTGCCAGCTCACCAAGGACAGCCGAGCAGTACTTC
CASSPRTAEQYF
>once|TRBJ1-6|NA|TRBV28
TGTGCCAGCAGTTCCCGATCACCCCTCCACTTT
CASSSRSPLHF
>NA|TRBJ2-1|NA|TRBV18
TGTGCCAGCTCACTTACGGTGGGGGTAGATGAGCAGTTCTTC
CASSLTVGVDEQFF
>NA|TRBJ2-6|NA|TRBV7-9
TGTGCCAGCAGCCCCCATAAAGGTGCGAGCTCTGGGGCCAACGTCCTGACTTTC
CASSPHKGASSGANVLTF
>NA|TRBJ1-1|NA|TRBV7-2
TGTGCCAGCAGCCCCCAAGGGAAACTTGAAGCTTTCTTT
CASSPQGKLEAFF
>NA|TRBJ2-1|TRBD2|TRBV5-4
TGTGCCAGCAGCTTCCCCAATAGCGGGAGGCTGAATGAGCAGTTCTTC
CASSFPNSGRLNEQFF
>NA|TRBJ1-1|TRBD1|TRBV9
TGTGCCAGCAGCGTAGAGGACAGGGTTGTGAACACTGAAGCTTTCTTT
CASSVEDRVVNTEAFF
>NA|TRBJ1-1|NA|TRBV28
TGTGCCAGCAGCCTCAACCGGGACACTGAAGCTTTCTTT
CASSLNRDTEAFF
>NA|TRBJ1-1|NA|TRBV5-4
TGTGCCAGCAGCTTTAAGTCGAACACTGAAGCTTTCTTT
CASSFKSNTEAFF
>NA|TRBJ2-6|NA|TRBV7-3
TGTGCCAGCAGCGAGTACAGGTCTGGGGCCAACGTCCTGACTTTC
CASSEYRSGANVLTF
>few|TRBJ1-5|NA|TRBV30
TGTGCCTCAGAGGGGAGGGGGAATCAGCCCCAGCATTTT
CASEGRGNQPQHF
>NA|TRBJ2-7|NA|TRBV30
TGTGCCTGGAAGAGCTCCTACGAGCAGTACTTC
CAWKSSYEQYF
>NA|TRBJ2-7|TRBD2|TRBV19
TGTGCCAGTACTATGACTTTTAGCGGGAGTCTTTACGAGCAGTACTTC
CASTMTFSGSLYEQYF
>NA|TRBJ2-7|NA|TRBV27
TGTGCCAGCAGTTTTCAGGGAGGGGGCAACTACGAGCAGTACTTC
CASSFQGGGNYEQYF
>NA|TRBJ2-7|NA|TRBV7-2
TGTGCCAGCAGCCCCCAGGTGAACTACGAGCAGTACTTC
CASSPQVNYEQYF
>NA|TRBJ1-5|TRBD1|TRBV5-1
TGCGCCAGCAGCGACGGGACAGGTAATCAGCCCCAGCATTTT
CASSDGTGNQPQHF
>once|TRBJ2-3|NA|TRBV11-2
TGTGCCAGCCGGTTTTGGGCGGAAGCAGGCACAGATACGCAGTATTTT
CASRFWAEAGTDTQYF
>NA|TRBJ2-2|TRBD2|TRBV19
TGTGCCAGTAGTACCCCCTTGCGGGAGGGCCGTTATCGCACCGGGGAGCTGTTTTTT
CASSTPLREGRYRTGELFF
>NA|TRBJ2-3|TRBD2|TRBV4-1
TGCGCCAGCAGCCAGGTAGCGGGGTTAGATACGCAGTATTTT
CASSQVAGLDTQYF
>NA|TRBJ2-1|NA|TRBV10-1
TGCGCCAGCAGTGAGTCTGCGACCCCCAACTTCTTC
CASSESATPNFF
>once|TRBJ2-1|TRBD2|TRBV9
TGTGCCAGCAGCGTCCACCCCAGTAGCCAGGGAGGGGAGCAGTTCTTC
CASSVHPSSQGGEQFF
>NA|TRBJ2-6|NA|TRBV7-9
TGTGCCAGCAGATATAACCGGAGAGCCTCTGGGGCCAACGTCCTGACTTTC
CASRYNRRASGANVLTF
>once|TRBJ1-3|NA|TRBV19
TGTGCCAGTGGGCCGGGGGACTACAAGGGGTACTCCTACTCTGGAAACACCATATATTTT
CASGPGDYKGYSYSGNTIYF
>NA|TRBJ1-2|NA|TRBV5-4
TGTGCCAGCAGCGGGGACGGGCTTAACTATGGCTACACCTTC
CASSGDGLNYGYTF
>once|TRBJ1-1|NA|TRBV9
TGTGCCAGCAGCGTAGGGGGACGGCAGAACACTGAAGCTTTCTTT
CASSVGGRQNTEAFF
>NA|TRBJ1-2|NA|TRBV5-4
TGTGCCAGCAGGCCTACCCCGAGGGGCAACTATGGCTACACCTTC
CASRPTPRGNYGYTF
>NA|TRBJ1-5|TRBD1|TRBV18
TGTGCCAGCTCACCACTGGGACAGGGCGAGGGTCAGCCCCAGCATTTT
CASSPLGQGEGQPQHF
>once|TRBJ2-7|NA|TRBV6-5
TGTGCCAGCAAGCGCAGCAACTACGAGCAGTACTTC
CASKRSNYEQYF
>NA|TRBJ2-1|TRBD2|TRBV14
TGTGCCAGCAGCCAAGGGACTAGCGGGAAGAATGAGCAGTTCTTC
CASSQGTSGKNEQFF
>NA|TRBJ2-2|NA|TRBV9
TGTGCCAGCAGCCTTAGGGGGAGTCTTGCGAACACCGGGGAGCTGTTTTTT
CASSLRGSLANTGELFF
>NA|TRBJ2-7|NA|TRBV11-2
TGTGCCAGCAGCTTAAGAGTAGACTACGAGCAGTACTTC
CASSLRVDYEQYF
>NA|TRBJ2-1|TRBD2|TRBV5-4
TGTGCCAGCAGGTGGGGCGGGAGTAATTTGAATGAGCAGTTCTTC
CASRWGGSNLNEQFF
>NA|TRBJ2-7|NA|TRBV6-6
TGTGCCAGCACAGAACGCCAAACCTACGAGCAGTACTTC
CASTERQTYEQYF
>NA|TRBJ2-7|TRBD2|TRBV10-1
TGCGCCAGCAGTGAGAGCGGGATGAGCTCCTACGAGCAGTACTTC
CASSESGMSSYEQYF
>NA|TRBJ2-4|TRBD1|TRBV19
TGTGCCAGTAGCGTATATTCCCAGGGGGTTGGCAAAAACATTCAGTACTTC
CASSVYSQGVGKNIQYF
>NA|TRBJ1-1|TRBD1|TRBV19
TGTGCCAGTAACAGGGGAGGGCTTGGGGCTGAAGCTTTCTTT
CASNRGGLGAEAFF